This TCR beta chain comes out of a study of blood T cell repertoires in COVID-19. On the study more broadly: Sources were T cells, B-cell-depleted T cells, or PBMCs; the material itself was cDNA or gDNA.

Original methodology: Reference gene primer amplification in the assay estimated nucleated cell counts. TCRdb keeps only in-frame clones here, not all; method: immunoSEQ multiplex PCR. The V and J calls and clone size come from that table; D and trimming were worked out from the DNA. The sample records under 150,000 clones, roughly 82% being singletons. Per the germline V gene, CDR1 is GTSNPN and CDR2 is SVGIG (reference sequence). This CDR3 has 14 amino acids. The V and J ends lost 2 bases and 0 bases respectively, with 8 bases between them. The chain employs TRBV30 and TRBJ1-5; no firm D call. The receptor was isolated from a woman aged 40 to 50 with acute or convalescent COVID-19. The sample taken for sequencing was peripheral blood. The CDR3 nucleotides read TGTGCCTGGAGTAAGGAGGCTAGCAATCAGCCCCAGCATTTT. Translation: CAWSKEASNQPQHF.